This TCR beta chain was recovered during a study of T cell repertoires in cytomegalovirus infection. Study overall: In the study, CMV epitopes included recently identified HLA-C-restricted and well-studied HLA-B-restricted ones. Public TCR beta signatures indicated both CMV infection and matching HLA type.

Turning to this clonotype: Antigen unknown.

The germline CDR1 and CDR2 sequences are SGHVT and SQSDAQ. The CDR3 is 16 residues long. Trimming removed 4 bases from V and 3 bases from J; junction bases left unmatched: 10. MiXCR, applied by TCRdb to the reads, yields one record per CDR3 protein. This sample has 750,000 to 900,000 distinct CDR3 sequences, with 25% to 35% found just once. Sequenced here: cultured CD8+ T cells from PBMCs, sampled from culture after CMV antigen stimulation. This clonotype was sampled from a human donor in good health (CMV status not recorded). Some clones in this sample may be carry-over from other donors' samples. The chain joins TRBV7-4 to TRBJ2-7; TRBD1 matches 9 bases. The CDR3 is CASSSASGQGIYEQYF. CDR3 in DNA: TGTGCCAGCAGCTCAGCGTCGGGACAGGGAATCTACGAGCAGTACTTC.